This T cell receptor beta chain was documented in a study of control samples from healthy donors and cancer patients. Using immunoSEQ multiplex PCR, the repertoire was profiled, and TCRdb retains in-frame clones only, with some absent. The table lists around 120,000 clones, around 87% of them singletons. CDR3 length: 13 amino acids. V lost 6 bases to trimming and J lost 6 bases; unmatched junction nucleotides: 7. CDR1 and CDR2 (germline): MDHEN, SYDVKM. Material for sequencing was blood. This sequence was found in a man aged 55-75 years in good health. The chain is built from TRBV28 and TRBJ1-2; 7 bases are a match to TRBD1. In DNA, the CDR3 is TGTGCCAGCAGAAGGACAGGAAGAAATGGCTACACCTTC. Protein sequence: CASRRTGRNGYTF.